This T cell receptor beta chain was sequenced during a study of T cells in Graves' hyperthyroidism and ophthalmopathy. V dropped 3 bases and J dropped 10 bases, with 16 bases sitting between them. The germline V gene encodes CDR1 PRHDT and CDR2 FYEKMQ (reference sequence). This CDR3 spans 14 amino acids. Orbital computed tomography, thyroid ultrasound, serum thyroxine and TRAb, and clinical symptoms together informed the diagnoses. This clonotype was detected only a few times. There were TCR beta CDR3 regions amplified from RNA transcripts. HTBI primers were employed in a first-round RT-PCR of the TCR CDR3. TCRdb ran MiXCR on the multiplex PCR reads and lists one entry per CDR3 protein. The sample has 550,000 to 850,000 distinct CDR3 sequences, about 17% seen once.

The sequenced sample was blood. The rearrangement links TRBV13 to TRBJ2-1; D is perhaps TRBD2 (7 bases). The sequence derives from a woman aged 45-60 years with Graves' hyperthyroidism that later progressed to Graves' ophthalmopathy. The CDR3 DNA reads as TGTGCCAGCAGCTTCGGGGGGCCCTCCAGGGAGCAGTTCTTC. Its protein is CASSFGGPSREQFF. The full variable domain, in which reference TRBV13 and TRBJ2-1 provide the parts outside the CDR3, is AAGVIQSPRHLIKEKRETATLKCYPIPRHDTVYWYQQGPGQDPQFLISFYEKMQSDKGSIPDRFSAQQFSDYHSELNMSSLELGDSALYFCASSFGGPSREQFFGPGTRLTVL.